This TCR gamma chain was recorded in a study of Vδ1+ human thymocytes (dated by TCRdb to the late 2010s). Concerning the study at large: As a data resource, the study described the mRNA-level TRG and TRD CDR3 repertoires of highly purified Vdelta1+ thymocytes obtained from young children. The multiplex-based CDR3 amplicon strategy had previously been validated against 5'RACE-based CDR3 amplicon generation methods.

CDR1 and CDR2 are read off the germline V gene (reference sequence) as GITISATS and ISYDGTV. Relative to germline, V is missing 0 bases and J is missing 10 bases, with 6 bases of the junction outside any gene match. Inclusive of the bounding cysteine and phenylalanine, the CDR3 is 12 residues long. The DNA shown is the 36-base CDR3, in frame from base 1. This clone came up a few times. Its antigen is still unknown. It has no much larger one-base neighbor in the sample; base qualities were not kept. RNA extraction was carried out with the RNeasy mini kit, and reverse transcription was then done using Superscript III. Multiplex PCR was used to generate CDR3 amplicons, with pooled V-gene forward primers and a constant-region reverse primer carrying Illumina adaptor overhangs. After gel purification, the amplicons were indexed with Nextera index primers over approximately 8 extra PCR cycles and then purified using AMPure XP beads. The libraries were sequenced on an Illumina MiSeq using paired-end 250 bp reads, dual indexing and a roughly 20% PhiX spike-in. Turning to the authors' computational methods: FastQC was used to quality check the reads, while ea-utils fastq-join merged the TRG read pairs. IMGT/HighV-QUEST was used to annotate the sequences, only productive sequences with an unambiguous V-gene assignment were kept, and clonotypes were defined as sequences sharing an identical CDR3 sequence. For downstream analysis, the tools were VDJtools 1.1.1, tcR 2.2.3, Treemap and vegan Shannon diversity in R 3.4.4. Clonotypes were called again by TCRdb from the public reads via CATT, and duplicate nucleotide sequences were then merged into one entry. These V and J calls are TCRdb output, not the study's own analysis. For this sample the table gives some 37,000 gamma-chain clones, of which 20% were detected only once. Under 2% of the sample comes from the top ten.

Thymic samples were depleted of alphabeta T cells, then CD3+ TCRVdelta1+ TCRVdelta2- thymocytes were FACS-sorted. A purity of roughly 98% to 99.6% was achieved for sorted Vdelta1+ thymocytes. Thymic specimens were obtained from fewer than ten paediatric patients, aged from about 5 days to 16 months, who were undergoing corrective cardiac surgery. The thymic tissue was dispersed, and mononuclear cells were isolated using a Histopaque-1077 density gradient. Staining used anti-TCRVdelta1 clone TS8.2, anti-TCRVdelta2 clone B6, anti-CD3 clone HIT3a and anti-TCRalphabeta clone IP26 antibodies. Broader findings and caveats from the paper: Numerous TRG clonotypes were shared among donors (up to roughly 6.9x10^3), while TRD repertoires were essentially private (a maximum of 116 shared). Because no clustering by age or sex was observed, donors were not stratified by these variables in the analyses. Although sort purity was high, approximately 21% of thymic TRD sequences were Vdelta2 (with a few Vdelta3), in contrast to the peripheral blood Vdelta1+ controls. In contrast to oligoclonal peripheral blood repertoires, thymic TRG and TRD repertoires appeared to be highly polyclonal with Gaussian CDR3 length distributions. The authors advised highly purified populations and single-cell validation, since unexpected Vdelta2 sequences could cause misinterpretation of bulk repertoire data.

The chain was built from TRGV9 and TRGJ1 or TRGJ2. The clonotype originates from a girl less than two years old who had congenital heart surgery. Sequencing was carried out using Vdelta1+ gamma-delta thymocytes from the thymus. This specimen's cell subset or site label, interpreted: FACS-sorted CD3+ TCRalphabeta- TCRVdelta1+ TCRVdelta2- thymocytes. The nucleotide sequence is TGTGCCTTGTGGGAGGTGTCACCGAAGAAACTCTTT. Protein translation: CALWEVSPKKLF.